Detailed here is one TCR beta chain. This record comes from a study of blood T cell repertoires in COVID-19. Produced via immunoSEQ multiplex PCR; TCRdb's table is partial and in-frame only. The repertoire includes a few hundred thousand clones, around 81% of them detected once, and more than 15% sits in the top ten. Deletions cut 3 bases from V and 7 bases from J, with 13 bases between. The germline CDR1 and CDR2 sequences are SGHNT and YYREEE (reference sequence). The CDR3 is 14 amino acids. The TCR comes from a person between 65 and 80 years old with COVID-19, enrolled during active disease. The sequenced sample consisted of peripheral blood. This chain uses TRBV5-4 with TRBJ2-2; TRBD2 is a possible D gene (6 bases). The chain's CDR3 is CASSSNTGVGELFF. The DNA for the CDR3 is TGTGCCAGCAGCTCGAACACGGGGGTCGGGGAGCTGTTTTTT.